These 5 T cell receptor beta chains came from one sample sequenced in a study of shared clonotypes between healthy human individuals. Assay: immunoSEQ multiplex PCR; the TCRdb copy retains only in-frame clones and omits some. The sample lists around 1.9 million clones, about 93% occurring once. Terminally differentiated effector memory CD45RA+ cells were excluded by CCR7 positive selection of CD45RO-negative cells. Sample: naive CD8+ T cells from PBMCs. The receptors originated from a man younger than 30 in good health. Some clones in this sample may be carry-over from other donors' samples.

V gene TRBV29-1 combines with J gene TRBJ2-3; D remains unclear. This CDR3 spans 12 amino acids. Germline V gene data show CDR1 as SQVTM and CDR2 as ANQGSEA. Trimming stripped 6 bases from V and 5 bases from J, with 12 bases between. CDR3 DNA: TGCAGCGTCCGCCATGACGGAGATACGCAGTATTTT. Translated: CSVRHDGDTQYF.

The gene calls are TRBV6-6 and TRBJ2-5, with 8 bases aligning to TRBD2. CDR1 MNHNY and CDR2 SVGAGI come from the germline V gene (reference sequence). The CDR3 totals 15 residues. V shed 4 bases, J shed 2 bases, and the junction held 6 bases outside the gene matches. The CDR3 DNA reads TGTGCCAGCAGTTCACCCCGGGGGGGACAAGAGACCCAGTACTTC. Translating gives CASSSPRGGQETQYF.

V gene TRBV5-5 combines with J gene TRBJ1-1; possible D gene TRBD1, 6 bases. V was trimmed by 0 bases and J by 6 bases, leaving 9 bases between them. This CDR3 spans 13 amino acids. The V gene's germline CDR1 is SGHKS and CDR2 YYEKEE (reference sequence). The CDR3 is CASSLDRAPEAFF. The DNA for the CDR3 is TGTGCCAGCAGCTTGGACAGGGCCCCTGAAGCTTTCTTT.

The chain recombines TRBV6-4 with TRBJ1-1, with 8 bases identical to TRBD1. CDR3 length: 15 amino acids. CDR1 and CDR2 (germline): MRHNA, SNTAGT. The J segment lost 0 bases and the V segment lost 5 bases, leaving 5 bases of the junction unmatched. CDR3 DNA sequence: TGTGCCAGCAGTAGTGGACAGGGTTTGAACACTGAAGCTTTCTTT. This sequence encodes CASSSGQGLNTEAFF.

The chain recombines TRBV28 with TRBJ2-7; the match to TRBD2 covers 8 bases. J lost 7 bases, V lost 4 bases, and 6 bases had no gene match. CDR1 is MDHEN and CDR2 is SYDVKM in the germline V gene. The CDR3 is made up of 13 amino acids. The CDR3, as DNA: TGTGCCAGCAGTTCTAGTCGGGGGGGAGAGCAGTACTTC. Translated, it gives CASSSSRGGEQYF. Full variable domain (remainder filled in from reference TRBV28 and TRBJ2-7): DVKVTQSSRYLVKRTGEKVFLECVQDMDHENMFWYRQDPGLGLRLIYFSYDVKMKEKGDIPEGYSVSREKKERFSLILESASTNQTSMYLCASSSSRGGEQYFGPGTRLTVT.